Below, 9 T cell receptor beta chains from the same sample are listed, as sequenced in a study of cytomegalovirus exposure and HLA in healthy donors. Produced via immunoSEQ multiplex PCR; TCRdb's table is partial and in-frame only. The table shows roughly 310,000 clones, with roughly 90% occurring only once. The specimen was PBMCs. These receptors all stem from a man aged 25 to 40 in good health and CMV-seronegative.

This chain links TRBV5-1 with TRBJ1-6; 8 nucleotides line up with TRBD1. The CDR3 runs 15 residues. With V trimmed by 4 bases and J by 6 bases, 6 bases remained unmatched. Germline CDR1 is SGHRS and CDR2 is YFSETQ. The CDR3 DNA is TGCGCCAGCAGCGCAGCAGGGGGCTTTAATTCACCCCTCCACTTT. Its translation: CASSAAGGFNSPLHF. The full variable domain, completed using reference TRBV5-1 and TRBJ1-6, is KAGVTQTPRYLIKTRGQQVTLSCSPISGHRSVSWYQQTPGQGLQFLFEYFSETQRNKGNFPGRFSGRQFSNSRSEMNVSTLELGDSALYLCASSAAGGFNSPLHFGNGTRLTVT.

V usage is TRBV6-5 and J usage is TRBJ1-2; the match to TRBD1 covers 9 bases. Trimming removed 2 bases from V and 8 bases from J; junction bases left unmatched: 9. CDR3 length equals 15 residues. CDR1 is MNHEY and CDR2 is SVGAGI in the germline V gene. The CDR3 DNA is TGTGCCAGCAGTTACCAGACAGGGGGGTGGTACGGCTACACCTTC. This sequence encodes CASSYQTGGWYGYTF.

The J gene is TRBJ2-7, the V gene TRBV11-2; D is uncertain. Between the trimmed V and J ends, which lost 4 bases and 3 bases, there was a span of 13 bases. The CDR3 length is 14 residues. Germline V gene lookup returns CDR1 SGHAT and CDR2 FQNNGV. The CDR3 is CASSSPRLVYEQYF. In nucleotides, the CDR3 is TGTGCCAGCAGCTCCCCGAGGCTAGTCTACGAGCAGTACTTC.

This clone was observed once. The chain's CDR3 is CASSPLWAGGNTGELFF. The DNA for the CDR3 is TGTGCCAGCAGTCCCCTGTGGGCAGGGGGCAACACCGGGGAGCTGTTTTTT. J is TRBJ2-2 and V is TRBV2; TRBD1 agrees at 8 bases. Germline V lookup: CDR1 SNHLY, CDR2 FYNNEI. J gave up 2 bases and V 5 bases, and 10 bases lay outside the gene matches. This CDR3 is built from 17 residues.

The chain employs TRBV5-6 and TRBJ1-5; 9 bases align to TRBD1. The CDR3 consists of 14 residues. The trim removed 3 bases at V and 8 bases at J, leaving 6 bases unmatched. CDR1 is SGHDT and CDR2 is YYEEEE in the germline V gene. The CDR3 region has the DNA TGTGCCAGCAGCTCCGGGACAGGGATAGAGCCCCAGCATTTT. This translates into CASSSGTGIEPQHF.

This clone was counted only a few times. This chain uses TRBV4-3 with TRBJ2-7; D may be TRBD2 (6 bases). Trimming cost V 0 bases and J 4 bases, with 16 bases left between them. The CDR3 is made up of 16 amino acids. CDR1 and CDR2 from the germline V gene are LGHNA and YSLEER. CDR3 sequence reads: CASSQDRRTTPYEQYF. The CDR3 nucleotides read TGCGCCAGCAGCCAAGATAGACGGACTACCCCTTACGAGCAGTACTTC.

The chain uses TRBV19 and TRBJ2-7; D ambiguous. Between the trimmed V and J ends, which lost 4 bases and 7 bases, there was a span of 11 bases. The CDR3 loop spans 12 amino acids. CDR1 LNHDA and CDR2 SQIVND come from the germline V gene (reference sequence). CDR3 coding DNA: TGTGCCAGTAGTAACCGCCAAGAGGAGCAGTACTTC. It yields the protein CASSNRQEEQYF.

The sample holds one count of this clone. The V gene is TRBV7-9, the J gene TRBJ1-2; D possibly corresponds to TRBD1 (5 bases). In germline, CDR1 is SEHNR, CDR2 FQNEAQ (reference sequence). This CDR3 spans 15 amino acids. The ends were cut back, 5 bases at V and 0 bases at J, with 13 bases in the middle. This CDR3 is CASSLPGGTNYGYTF. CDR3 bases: TGTGCCAGCAGCCTCCCGGGGGGGACTAACTATGGCTACACCTTC.

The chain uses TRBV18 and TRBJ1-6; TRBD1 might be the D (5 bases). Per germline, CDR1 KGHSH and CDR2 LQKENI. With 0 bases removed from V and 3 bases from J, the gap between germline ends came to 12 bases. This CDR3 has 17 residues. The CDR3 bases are TGTGCCAGCTCACCACCTAATCAGGGCCTCTATAATTCACCCCTCCACTTT. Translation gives CASSPPNQGLYNSPLHF.